This T cell receptor (beta chain) was identified in a study of blood T cell repertoires in COVID-19. Study in general: COVID-19 samples from acute and convalescent phases originated in the United States, Italy and Spain. PBMCs, B-cell-depleted T cells, or T cells were the source of the cDNA or gDNA that made up the material.

This CDR3 has 16 amino acids. Trimming took 0 bases from V and 4 from J, leaving 12 bases between them. CDR1 is MNHEY and CDR2 is SVGAGI in the germline V gene. The repertoire was sequenced with immunoSEQ multiplex PCR; TCRdb's copy has only in-frame clones and lacks some. Counted here are roughly 200,000 clones, almost 90% occurring once; the ten biggest clones make up about 0.66%. This TCR was sampled from a man between 45 and 60 years old with acute or convalescent COVID-19. Material for sequencing was peripheral blood. V is TRBV6-5 and J is TRBJ2-2; possible D gene TRBD1, 6 bases. As DNA, the CDR3 is TGTGCCAGCAGTTACTCCTTCGGACAGCTCACCGGGGAGCTGTTTTTT. Amino acid sequence: CASSYSFGQLTGELFF.